This record covers a single T cell receptor beta chain. The sample is drawn from a study of cytomegalovirus exposure and HLA in healthy donors. Amplification used 60 Vbeta primers and 13 Jbeta primers. Only in-frame clones appear in the TCRdb table, and some are missing; sequencing was by immunoSEQ multiplex PCR. This table holds roughly 63,000 clones, roughly 75% found once. This CDR3 has 14 amino acids. CDR1 is MNHEY, CDR2 SMNVEV, per germline (reference sequence). The ends lost 5 bases at V and 5 bases at J; junction bases unmatched: 1. The V and J genes are TRBV27 and TRBJ1-6, with 9 bases identical to TRBD1. The sequence was collected from a woman aged 40-49 years in good health and CMV-seropositive. Specimen: PBMCs. The CDR3 DNA sequence: TGTGCCAGCAGTGGGACAGGGCATAATTCACCCCTCCACTTT. Its translation: CASSGTGHNSPLHF.